These 10 T cell receptor beta chains were all obtained from the same sample, sequenced in a study of T cells expressing NK-cell markers. TCRdb reprocessed the 5' RACE reads, keeping one entry per CDR3 protein, no DNA. The sample data list over 250,000 distinct CDR3 sequences. The sequenced material came from blood T cells: a sorted CD56 or NKG2C T cell subset, CD4+ or CD8+ T cells, or bulk PBMC T cells (not recorded which). The receptors here all came from a woman between 18 and 69 years old in good health.

V is TRBV30 and J is TRBJ2-2; no DNA is available, so the TRBD2 call from TCRdb remains unchecked. Germline V gene data show CDR1 as GTSNPN and CDR2 as SVGIG (reference sequence). CDR3 length: 15 residues. The CDR3 region is CAWTSGGPNTGELFF.

V and J are TRBV12-3 or TRBV12-4 and TRBJ2-5; TCRdb reports TRBD1, a call that lacks DNA to check it against. This CDR3 has 14 amino acids. The CDR3 here is CASTFGTRQETQYF.

The chain combines TRBV7-3 with TRBJ2-1; the D gene TCRdb calls, TRBD1, cannot be checked with no DNA. The CDR3 has 16 residues. CDR1 is SGHTA and CDR2 is FQGTGA in the germline V gene. CDR3 sequence: CASSLSAGTAYNEQFF.

The CDR3 loop reads CASSQGGYGAEAFF. V gene TRBV4-1 combines with J gene TRBJ1-1. The CDR3 consists of 14 residues. CDR1 and CDR2 (germline): MGHRA, YSYEKL.

The chain is built from TRBV6-2 or TRBV6-3 and TRBJ1-1. The germline gives CDR1 MNHEY, CDR2 SVGEGT. This CDR3 has 13 residues. The CDR3 protein is CASSYPPNTEAFF.

The CDR3 sequence is CASSLGLAGASPRETQYF. The chain uses TRBV5-5 and TRBJ2-5; the D gene TCRdb calls, TRBD2, cannot be checked with no DNA. CDR1 SGHKS and CDR2 YYEKEE come from the germline V gene (reference sequence). The CDR3 spans 18 residues.

The rearrangement links TRBV12-3 or TRBV12-4 to TRBJ1-6; the D call of TRBD1 rests on TCRdb alone, since no DNA is present to check it. The CDR3 is 15 amino acids. CDR3 residues: CASSKQGGGNSPLHF.

V usage is TRBV7-2 and J usage is TRBJ2-1; TCRdb lists TRBD2, though no DNA is available to test this call. This CDR3 is 13 amino acids long. Germline V gene data show CDR1 as SGHTA and CDR2 as FQGNSA. CDR3 protein: CASSGPAGNEQFF.

The V and J genes are TRBV11-2 and TRBJ1-5; TCRdb indicates TRBD1, and absent DNA this call remains unverified. Germline loops: CDR1 SGHAT, CDR2 FQNNGV. The CDR3 length is 15 residues. CDR3 loop: CASSPGGGGNQPQHF. Variable domain in full (rest from reference TRBV11-2 and TRBJ1-5): EAGVAQSPRYKIIEKRQSVAFWCNPISGHATLYWYQQILGQGPKLLIQFQNNGVVDDSQLPKDRFSAERLKGVDSTLKIQPAKLEDSAVYLCASSPGGGGNQPQHFGDGTRLSIL.

This rearrangement joins TRBV14 to TRBJ2-7; TCRdb's assignment of TRBD2 cannot be checked, as there is no DNA. This CDR3 is built from 13 residues. The germline V gene has CDR1 SGHDN and CDR2 FVKESK. CDR3 protein: CASSQATLGEQYF.